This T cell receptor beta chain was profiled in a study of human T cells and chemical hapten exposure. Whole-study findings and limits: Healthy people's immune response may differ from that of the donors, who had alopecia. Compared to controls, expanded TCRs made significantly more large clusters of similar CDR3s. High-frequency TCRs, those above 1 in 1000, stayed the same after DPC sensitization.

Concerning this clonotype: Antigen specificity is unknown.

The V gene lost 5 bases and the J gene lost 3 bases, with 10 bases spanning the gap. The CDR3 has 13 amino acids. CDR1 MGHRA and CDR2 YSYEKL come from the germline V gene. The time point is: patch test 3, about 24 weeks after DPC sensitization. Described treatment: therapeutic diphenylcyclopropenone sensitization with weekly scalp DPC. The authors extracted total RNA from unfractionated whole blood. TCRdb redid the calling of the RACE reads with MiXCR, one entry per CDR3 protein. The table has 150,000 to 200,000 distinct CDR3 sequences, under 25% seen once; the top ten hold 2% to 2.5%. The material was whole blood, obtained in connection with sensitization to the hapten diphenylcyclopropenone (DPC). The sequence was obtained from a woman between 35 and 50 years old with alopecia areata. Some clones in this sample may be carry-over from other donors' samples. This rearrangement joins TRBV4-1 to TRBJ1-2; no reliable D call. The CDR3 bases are TGCGCCAGCAGCGAAATGGTGGACTATGGCTACACCTTC. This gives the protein CASSEMVDYGYTF.